Below, 9 T cell receptor beta chains from the same sample are listed, as sequenced in a study of vaccination effects on CD4 cells after COVID-19. Having been cultured for roughly 10 days, the cells underwent CD4+ T cell isolation. Documented for the person is a PCR-confirmed SARS-CoV-2 infection occurring between March and December 2020. All participants had two doses of either the BNT162b2 or mRNA-1273 vaccine. No antigen is known for these receptors. Assay: immunoSEQ multiplex PCR; the TCRdb copy retains only in-frame clones and omits some. The sample contains tens of thousands of clones, over 65% of which appear only once. This specimen consisted of CD4+ T cells from PBMCs cultured without peptide, obtained after COVID-19 vaccination. The receptor source for this set is a human donor who had a prior SARS-CoV-2 infection.

As DNA, the CDR3 is TGCGCCAGCAGCCGGGATAGCACAGATACGCAGTATTTT. Its translation is CASSRDSTDTQYF. The rearrangement uses TRBV4-1 and TRBJ2-3; D unresolved. The V gene lost 4 bases and the J gene lost 0 bases, with 5 bases spanning the gap. CDR3 size: 13 residues. Germline loops: CDR1 MGHRA, CDR2 YSYEKL.

V is TRBV3-1 (or the pseudogene TRBV3-2) and J is TRBJ2-4, with D unresolved. The CDR3 runs 13 residues. The V end was cut by 1 base, the J end by 12 bases, with 13 bases between. Germline V gene data show CDR1 as LGHDT and CDR2 as YNNKEL (reference sequence). CDR3 nucleotide sequence: TGTGCCAGCAGCCAAGGTCGGGCCAGCGATCAGTACTTC. Its protein product is CASSQGRASDQYF.

CDR3 coding DNA: TGCGCCAGCAGCTTGGCCGGTCAGGGGGCGAGCACCGGGGAGCTGTTTTTT. It yields the protein CASSLAGQGASTGELFF. The chain has TRBV5-1 and TRBJ2-2; 8 bases align to TRBD1. The CDR3 runs to 17 residues. V was clipped by 0 bases and J by 4 bases; unmatched bases: 8. Germline values: CDR1 SGHRS, CDR2 YFSETQ.

The V and J genes are TRBV18 and TRBJ2-5; D is undetermined. Germline-derived CDR1 and CDR2 are KGHSH and LQKENI. CDR3 length equals 12 residues. Trimming cost V 5 bases and J 0 bases, with 4 bases left between them. CDR3 DNA sequence: TGTGCCAGCTCAAAGTACCAAGAGACCCAGTACTTC. It encodes CASSKYQETQYF.

This chain joins TRBV2 and TRBJ2-3; 10 bases map to TRBD2. The V segment lost 2 bases and the J segment 6 bases; nucleotides outside the gene matches: 8. Germline assignment: CDR1 SNHLY and CDR2 FYNNEI. There are 16 residues in the CDR3. CDR3 nucleotide sequence: TGTGCCAGCAGTGAAATCCAGCGGGAGGGCCAGGATACGCAGTATTTT. Protein product: CASSEIQREGQDTQYF. Filled out from reference TRBV2 and TRBJ2-3, the complete variable domain reads EPEVTQTPSHQVTQMGQEVILRCVPISNHLYFYWYRQILGQKVEFLVSFYNNEISEKSEIFDDQFSVERPDGSNFTLKIRSTKLEDSAMYFCASSEIQREGQDTQYFGPGTRLTVL.

V is TRBV19 and J is TRBJ1-2, with D perhaps matching TRBD1 (6 bases). The CDR3 consists of 16 residues. The germline V gene has CDR1 LNHDA and CDR2 SQIVND (reference sequence). V was cut by 3 bases and J by 7 bases, with 21 bases left in between. CDR3 sequence: CASSIGLAAKGGGYTF. CDR3 DNA: TGTGCCAGTAGTATCGGGTTGGCAGCCAAGGGGGGTGGCTACACCTTC.

This clone appeared a few times. The V and J genes are TRBV11-3 and TRBJ1-5, with TRBD1 identical over 7 bases. The CDR3 is made up of 19 amino acids. With V trimmed by 1 base and J by 0 bases, 12 bases remained unmatched. Germline loops: CDR1 SGHNT, CDR2 YENEEA. The chain's CDR3 is CASSLVGGVRDSSNQPQHF. DNA for the CDR3: TGTGCCAGCAGCTTAGTTGGGGGGGTGCGGGACAGTAGCAATCAGCCCCAGCATTTT.

CDR3 protein: CASSEAGTGEYGYTF. In DNA form, the CDR3 reads TGTGCCAGCAGTGAAGCTGGGACAGGGGAGTATGGCTACACCTTC. The rearrangement links TRBV2 to TRBJ1-2, with 10 positions matching TRBD1. The CDR3 is 15 amino acids. Germline V gene data show CDR1 as SNHLY and CDR2 as FYNNEI. V was clipped by 0 bases and J by 5 bases; unmatched bases: 3.

V and J are TRBV19 and TRBJ2-1, with 11 bases aligning to TRBD2. Germline lookup yields CDR1 LNHDA and CDR2 SQIVND (reference sequence). The CDR3 totals 15 residues. After removal of 9 bases from V and 9 bases from J, the junction contained 13 bases not matched to a gene. CDR3 loop: CASGTSGRQYGEQFF. For the CDR3, the DNA is TGTGCCAGCGGGACTAGCGGTAGACAGTACGGTGAGCAGTTCTTC.